The next 10 T cell receptor beta chains were all read from a single sample in a study of Graves' ophthalmopathy and Graves' hyperthyroidism. Amplification of TCR beta CDR3 regions used RNA transcripts. RT-PCR in the first round used HTBI primers; a second-round multiplex PCR followed. One entry per CDR3 protein results from TCRdb running MiXCR on the multiplex PCR reads. There are 450,000 or so distinct CDR3 sequences in the sample; approximately 15% occur only once, and about a tenth lies in the top ten. The sample comprised blood. These receptors came from a woman younger than 45 with Graves' ophthalmopathy.

This clonotype was seen many times. This chain uses TRBV12-3 or TRBV12-4 with TRBJ1-2, with D possibly TRBD1 on 5 matching bases. The V end lost 4 bases, the J end lost 5 bases, and 26 bases lay between the germline ends. The CDR3 spans 18 residues. CDR3 DNA: TGTGCCAGCAGTTCCCCCGGGGCCCACCTAGGGTCCGCTTATGGCTACACCTTC. Residues: CASSSPGAHLGSAYGYTF.

This clonotype was seen many times. The genes are TRBV28 and TRBJ2-7, with D uncertain. The CDR3 is 16 amino acids. Germline V lookup: CDR1 MDHEN, CDR2 SYDVKM. Trimming shortened V by 7 bases and J by 0 bases, and 19 bases separated the two germline ends. This CDR3 is CASKSNWFGPSYEQYF. CDR3 nucleotide sequence: TGTGCCAGCAAATCGAACTGGTTCGGCCCCTCCTACGAGCAGTACTTC.

This clonotype was seen a handful of times. A much bigger clone sits one base away, suggesting this may be a read error. The chain couples TRBV20-1 to TRBJ2-5; no clear D gene. The CDR3 length is 10 residues. The germline gives CDR1 DFQATT, CDR2 SNEGSKA (reference sequence). Trimming pared 3 bases from V and 5 bases from J, leaving 4 bases between. CDR3 coding DNA: TGCAGTGCTAGTAAGGAGACCCAGTACTTC. Protein: CSASKETQYF.

This clonotype was picked up many times. The rearrangement uses TRBV28 and TRBJ1-6; D may be TRBD1 (6 bases). V was shortened by 5 bases and J by 10 bases, with 12 bases between the two germline ends. The V gene's germline CDR1 is MDHEN and CDR2 SYDVKM. CDR3 size: 13 residues. The CDR3 DNA reads TGTGCCAGCAGTGGGACACCCCGGTCACCCCTCCACTTT. Its translation is CASSGTPRSPLHF.

In this sample, this clonotype turned up many times. The chain is built from TRBV2 and TRBJ2-5, with 14 bases aligning to TRBD2. Germline V gives CDR1 SNHLY, CDR2 FYNNEI. V shed 3 bases, J shed 3 bases, and the junction held 9 bases outside the gene matches. The CDR3 is 18 residues long. The CDR3 protein is CASSESTSGGAAKETQYF. Here the CDR3 DNA reads TGTGCCAGCAGTGAGTCGACTAGCGGGGGGGCAGCGAAAGAGACCCAGTACTTC.

This clonotype was seen many times. The CDR3 spells CATAGSVDYEQYF. The CDR3 DNA follows: TGTGCCACCGCCGGTTCGGTGGACTACGAGCAGTACTTC. The chain links TRBV10-3 to TRBJ2-7; D is uncertain. The V end was cut by 10 bases, the J end by 3 bases, with 16 bases between. The CDR3 contains 13 residues. Germline assignment: CDR1 ENHRY and CDR2 SYGVKD.

There are many counts of this clonotype. This chain links TRBV15 with TRBJ2-7; 9 bases align to TRBD1. The germline V gene encodes CDR1 LNHNV and CDR2 YYDKDF (reference sequence). This CDR3 comprises 14 residues. Trimming cost V 3 bases and J 6 bases; bases outside gene matches: 6. CDR3 sequence reads: CATSSVGTGPEQYF. Here the CDR3 DNA reads TGTGCCACCAGCAGTGTTGGGACAGGGCCCGAGCAGTACTTC. Combining the CDR3 with reference TRBV15 and TRBJ2-7 gives the whole variable domain DAMVIQNPRYQVTQFGKPVTLSCSQTLNHNVMYWYQQKSSQAPKLLFHYYDKDFNNEADTPDNFQSRRPNTSFCFLDIRSPGLGDTAMYLCATSSVGTGPEQYFGPGTRLTVT.

This clonotype was picked up many times. The chain couples TRBV9 to TRBJ2-5; unclear D gene. The germline V gene encodes CDR1 SGDLS and CDR2 YYNGEE. The V end was cut by 0 bases, the J end by 2 bases, with 11 bases between. This CDR3 is built from 15 residues. This CDR3 is CASSVVVGPQETQYF. The CDR3 DNA reads TGTGCCAGCAGCGTAGTGGTGGGCCCGCAAGAGACCCAGTACTTC.

In this sample, this clonotype turned up many times. The V gene is TRBV6-2 or TRBV6-3, the J gene TRBJ1-1; 7 bases line up with TRBD1. With V trimmed by 7 bases and J by 1 base, 6 bases remained unmatched. Germline CDR1 is MNHEY and CDR2 is SVGEGT. This CDR3 spans 14 amino acids. The CDR3 DNA is TGTGCCAGCACTATGGACAGGTCGAACACTGAAGCTTTCTTT. Amino acids: CASTMDRSNTEAFF.

This clonotype was counted ten times or more. This chain joins TRBV15 and TRBJ1-3; D is possibly TRBD1 (5 bases). Per germline, CDR1 LNHNV and CDR2 YYDKDF (reference sequence). This CDR3 spans 16 amino acids. Between the trimmed V and J ends, which lost 0 bases and 0 bases, there was a span of 9 bases. The CDR3 DNA is TGTGCCACCAGCAGAGATCCGGGGGTCTCTGGAAACACCATATATTTT. It is translated as CATSRDPGVSGNTIYF.